The present entry profiles one TCR beta chain with its context. These data are taken from a study of T cell changes during pregnancy in multiple sclerosis. This CDR3 contains 19 residues. Germline-derived CDR1 and CDR2 are LNHNV and YYDKDF (reference sequence). V shed 3 bases, J shed 0 bases, and the junction held 15 bases outside the gene matches. The table came from immunoSEQ multiplex PCR; TCRdb's copy has only in-frame clones and leaves some out. Of just over 50,000 clones listed, about 90% are singletons. This chain uses TRBV15 with TRBJ2-3; 7 bases map to TRBD2. The specimen was CD4+ T cells from peripheral blood mononuclear cells, collected after pregnancy. The receptor was isolated from a female donor with multiple sclerosis, enrolled in a pregnancy study. The CDR3 loop is CATSRPMKTWRESTDTQYF. CDR3 nucleotides: TGTGCCACCAGCAGGCCCATGAAGACATGGCGGGAGAGCACAGATACGCAGTATTTT.